These 22 T cell receptor beta chains share one sample of origin, sequenced in a study of blood T cell repertoires in COVID-19. The assay was immunoSEQ multiplex PCR, and TCRdb's table has in-frame clones only and misses some. The data contain 95,000 to 100,000 clones, approximately 89% of them singletons. The sample comprised peripheral blood. All receptors derive from a woman aged 25 to 39 with acute or convalescent COVID-19.

The rearrangement joins TRBV18 to TRBJ2-1, with a possible D match to TRBD1 (5 bases). The V and J ends lost 1 base and 1 base respectively, with 20 bases between them. There are 19 residues in the CDR3. Germline-derived CDR1 and CDR2 are KGHSH and LQKENI. In DNA, the CDR3 is TGTGCCAGCTCACCACGGCTCCCCCGACCAGGGCTTTCCTACAATGAGCAGTTCTTC. Translation: CASSPRLPRPGLSYNEQFF.

V and J are TRBV5-5 and TRBJ2-7, with 8 bases fitting TRBD1. The J segment lost 4 bases and the V segment lost 7 bases, leaving 13 bases of the junction unmatched. The CDR3 has 15 residues. In germline, CDR1 is SGHKS, CDR2 YYEKEE (reference sequence). In nucleotides, the CDR3 is TGTGCCAGCGGGTCCCGGGACAGGTCTACTTACGAGCAGTACTTC. Protein sequence: CASGSRDRSTYEQYF.

This clone was observed a few times. The chain joins TRBV3-1 (or the pseudogene TRBV3-2) to TRBJ1-2, with TRBD1 identical over 11 bases. The CDR3 has 15 residues. CDR1 is LGHDT, CDR2 YNNKEL, per germline (reference sequence). Trimming removed 3 bases from V and 8 bases from J; junction bases left unmatched: 8. CDR3 nucleotide sequence: TGTGCCAGCAGCCAGACCGGGACAGGGGGTGGCGGCTACACCTTC. Amino acid sequence: CASSQTGTGGGGYTF.

The chain links TRBV2 to TRBJ1-1; TRBD1 agrees at 7 bases. The CDR3 totals 17 residues. Trimming at V came to 10 bases and at J to 0 bases, leaving 17 bases not matched to a gene. CDR1 and CDR2 from the germline V gene are SNHLY and FYNNEI. CDR3 sequence (DNA): TGTGCCAACAACCCCGACTCCGGGACAGACATGAACACTGAAGCTTTCTTT. It encodes CANNPDSGTDMNTEAFF.

The CDR3 DNA is TGTGCCAGCAGCCAAGAAGGTGACCGACAGGCGAGGAATTCACCCCTCCACTTT. Protein product: CASSQEGDRQARNSPLHF. This chain uses TRBV14 with TRBJ1-6; TRBD1 is a possible D gene (6 bases). Deletions cut 0 bases from V and 7 bases from J, with 19 bases between. Germline assignment: CDR1 SGHDN and CDR2 FVKESK. The CDR3 contains 18 residues.

The chain uses TRBV25-1 and TRBJ2-7, with TRBD1 identical over 8 bases. V lost 2 bases and J lost 9; bases outside the gene matches: 12. This CDR3 contains 15 residues. The germline V gene has CDR1 MGHDK and CDR2 SYGVNS. The CDR3 reads CASSELGTGHPRQYF. CDR3 DNA: TGTGCCAGCAGTGAACTTGGGACAGGCCACCCGCGGCAGTACTTC.

This clone showed up just once. The chain uses TRBV28 and TRBJ2-1, with D unclear. This CDR3 region has 13 residues. Between the trimmed V and J ends, which lost 6 bases and 9 bases, there was a span of 15 bases. Looked up from germline, CDR1 is MDHEN and CDR2 is SYDVKM. For the CDR3, the DNA is TGTGCCAGCAGCCCCCCTGGCGGAAGTGAGCAGTTCTTC. Amino acids: CASSPPGGSEQFF.

The rearrangement uses TRBV20-1 and TRBJ2-7; no definite D call. Germline V gives CDR1 DFQATT, CDR2 SNEGSKA (reference sequence). There are 14 residues in the CDR3. With 3 bases removed from V and 1 base from J, the gap between germline ends came to 13 bases. The CDR3 DNA reads as TGCAGTGCTAGTAACCCGTCGGGTTCCTACGAGCAGTACTTC. Translating it yields CSASNPSGSYEQYF.

The chain employs TRBV5-1 and TRBJ2-1; the D gene is possibly TRBD2 (5 bases). CDR1 is SGHRS and CDR2 is YFSETQ in the germline V gene. The CDR3 contains 14 residues. With 1 base removed from V and 5 bases from J, the gap between germline ends came to 10 bases. As DNA, the CDR3 is TGCGCCAGCAGCTTGAGCGGCCCTAACAATGAGCAGTTCTTC. As protein: CASSLSGPNNEQFF.

The chain employs TRBV19 and TRBJ1-1, with a possible D match to TRBD1 (6 bases). This CDR3 has 13 amino acids. Germline V gene sequence: CDR1 LNHDA, CDR2 SQIVND (reference sequence). V was pared by 3 bases and J by 11 bases, with 16 bases between. CDR3: CASSMVPGQRAFF. The CDR3 DNA is TGTGCCAGTAGTATGGTTCCCGGACAGCGGGCTTTCTTT.

The chain recombines TRBV7-3 with TRBJ2-4; D may be TRBD2 (5 bases). Trimming cost V 3 bases and J 5 bases, with 8 bases left between them. Germline values: CDR1 SGHTA, CDR2 FQGTGA. The length of the CDR3 is 13 residues. In DNA, the CDR3 is TGTGCCAGCAGCTTTCGGGGAGAAAACATTCAGTACTTC. It encodes CASSFRGENIQYF.

The genes are TRBV6-2 or TRBV6-3 and TRBJ2-2; 7 bases match TRBD1. The V gene end was trimmed by 5 bases and the J gene end by 6 bases; junction bases not matched to a gene: 12. CDR1 MNHEY and CDR2 SVGEGT come from the germline V gene. The CDR3 loop spans 16 amino acids. The CDR3: CASSKDRDSLAGELFF. As DNA, the CDR3 is TGTGCCAGCAGTAAGGACCGGGACAGTCTTGCCGGGGAGCTGTTTTTT.

The chain couples TRBV11-2 to TRBJ1-6; possibly TRBD1 for D (5 bases). Germline V CDR1 and CDR2: SGHAT, FQNNGV. V was pared by 5 bases and J by 8 bases, with 13 bases between. CDR3 size: 14 residues. The CDR3 loop reads CASSARRAHSPLHF. The CDR3 DNA is TGTGCCAGCAGCGCACGCAGGGCGCATTCACCCCTCCACTTT.

This clone was counted a single time. The chain uses TRBV13 and TRBJ2-7, with D uncertain. V lost 0 bases and J 7 bases, leaving 10 bases between the germline ends. Germline values: CDR1 PRHDT, CDR2 FYEKMQ (reference sequence). The CDR3 spans 13 residues. CDR3 amino acids: CASSLGTGEEQYF. The CDR3 nucleotides read TGTGCCAGCAGCTTAGGGACGGGTGAGGAGCAGTACTTC. The complete variable domain, with remaining parts taken from reference TRBV13 and TRBJ2-7, reads AAGVIQSPRHLIKEKRETATLKCYPIPRHDTVYWYQQGPGQDPQFLISFYEKMQSDKGSIPDRFSAQQFSDYHSELNMSSLELGDSALYFCASSLGTGEEQYFGPGTRLTVT.

The chain carries TRBV27 and TRBJ1-4, with TRBD1 identical over 8 bases. Germline V gene sequence: CDR1 MNHEY, CDR2 SMNVEV (reference sequence). V gave up 6 bases and J gave up 6 bases; unmatched junction bases: 3. The CDR3 contains 13 residues. Here the CDR3 DNA reads TGTGCCAGCAGAGGGACAGGTTATGAAAAACTGTTTTTT. Translated: CASRGTGYEKLFF.

This chain uses TRBV5-1 with TRBJ1-1, with TRBD1 matching 8 bases. V lost 0 bases to trimming and J lost 1 base; unmatched junction nucleotides: 8. Germline CDR1 is SGHRS and CDR2 is YFSETQ. The CDR3 loop spans 17 amino acids. CDR3: CASSLGAGGNWNTEAFF. The CDR3 region has the DNA TGCGCCAGCAGCTTGGGGGCAGGGGGCAATTGGAACACTGAAGCTTTCTTT.

This clone has just one count. The CDR3 DNA reads TGTGCCAGCAGCTTAGTGGGCTCAGGGGAGCTGTTTTTT. Translated: CASSLVGSGELFF. The rearrangement joins TRBV7-9 to TRBJ2-2; D remains ambiguous. Germline assignment: CDR1 SEHNR and CDR2 FQNEAQ (reference sequence). The CDR3 has 13 amino acids. V lost 1 base to trimming and J lost 8 bases, with 8 bases between them.

J is TRBJ2-5 and V is TRBV15, with D unclear. The germline V gene encodes CDR1 LNHNV and CDR2 YYDKDF (reference sequence). Trimming took off 1 base at V and 2 bases at J, with 5 bases between the two ends. This CDR3 is 13 amino acids long. CDR3 in DNA: TGTGCCACCAGCAGAGGGGCTCAAGAGACCCAGTACTTC. As protein: CATSRGAQETQYF.

This chain uses TRBV19 with TRBJ1-1; a possible D gene is TRBD1 (6 bases). Trimming removed 7 bases from V and 6 bases from J, with 15 bases in between. There are 13 residues in the CDR3. CDR1 is LNHDA, CDR2 SQIVND, per germline (reference sequence). The CDR3 protein is CASTPQGVAEAFF. The CDR3 region has the DNA TGTGCCAGTACGCCACAGGGTGTAGCTGAAGCTTTCTTT.

The chain employs TRBV5-5 and TRBJ1-1, with D unresolved. This CDR3 region has 13 residues. Germline V gives CDR1 SGHKS, CDR2 YYEKEE (reference sequence). V dropped 4 bases and J dropped 6 bases, with 13 bases sitting between them. CDR3 sequence (DNA): TGTGCCAGCAGCCTGTATGCGGGCCCTGAAGCTTTCTTT. Encoded protein: CASSLYAGPEAFF.

The rearrangement links TRBV30 to TRBJ1-6, with 9 bases fitting TRBD1. The germline gives CDR1 GTSNPN, CDR2 SVGIG (reference sequence). Losses at the gene ends were 4 bases for V and 8 bases for J; bases not matched to a gene: 9. CDR3 length equals 15 residues. The CDR3 loop reads CAWTIQGAFYSPLHF. CDR3 nucleotide sequence: TGTGCCTGGACCATACAGGGGGCCTTTTATTCACCCCTCCACTTT.

The chain joins TRBV27 to TRBJ1-6; the D gene is possibly TRBD1 (5 bases). CDR1 and CDR2 from the germline V gene are MNHEY and SMNVEV (reference sequence). This CDR3 spans 14 amino acids. V shed 5 bases and J shed 6 bases, with 11 bases lying between them. CDR3 sequence: CASSLNGGNSPLHF. CDR3 DNA sequence: TGTGCCAGCAGTCTTAACGGGGGTAATTCACCCCTCCACTTT.